Shown below are 12 T cell receptor beta chains from a single sample sequenced in a study of beta chain features in type 1 diabetes. Study-wide findings and caveats: Across all four CD4+ subsets, people with type 1 diabetes showed modestly shorter TCRB CDR3s.

Of the isolated RNA, all was reverse transcribed, and so the sequenced material was expressed TCRB transcripts. TCRdb's copy holds only in-frame clones and misses some; the assay was immunoSEQ multiplex PCR. The table has around 260,000 clones, around 21% seen once. These receptors' targets are unknown. Sequencing was performed on naive CD4+ T cells from blood. Receptor source: a woman in her thirties or forties with type 1 diabetes.

This clone was detected a few times. The CDR3 loop reads CASNRNLAKNIQYF. The CDR3 bases are TGTGCCAGCAACAGGAACCTAGCCAAAAACATTCAGTACTTC. The chain uses TRBV2 and TRBJ2-4; D might be TRBD1 (5 bases). Germline V lookup: CDR1 SNHLY, CDR2 FYNNEI. The ends were cut back, 7 bases at V and 0 bases at J, with 10 bases in the middle. The CDR3 length is 14 residues.

The chain is built from TRBV7-9 and TRBJ2-5, with 14 bases identical to TRBD2. The trim removed 3 bases at V and 5 bases at J, leaving 11 bases unmatched. Germline CDR1 and CDR2: SEHNR and FQNEAQ (reference sequence). The CDR3 consists of 18 residues. CDR3 in amino acids: CASSLWGTSGSLLETQYF. CDR3 coding DNA: TGTGCCAGCAGCTTGTGGGGGACTAGCGGGAGTCTTCTGGAGACCCAGTACTTC.

V gene TRBV28 combines with J gene TRBJ1-2, with D perhaps matching TRBD1 (6 bases). Germline V gene lookup returns CDR1 MDHEN and CDR2 SYDVKM. CDR3 length: 13 amino acids. The V end lost 6 bases, the J end lost 3 bases, and 11 bases lay between the germline ends. The chain's CDR3 is CASSQGQDYGYTF. The CDR3 nucleotides read TGTGCCAGCAGCCAGGGGCAGGACTATGGCTACACCTTC.

In its sample, this clone was seen a few times. Other DNA sequences in the sample encode the same CDR3. This rearrangement joins TRBV5-1 to TRBJ1-1, with 7 bases matching TRBD1. Germline CDR1 is SGHRS and CDR2 is YFSETQ. Trimming at V came to 2 bases and at J to 1 base, leaving 2 bases not matched to a gene. CDR3 length equals 14 residues. CDR3: CASSFGTANTEAFF. In nucleotides, the CDR3 is TGCGCCAGCAGCTTCGGGACAGCGAACACTGAAGCTTTCTTT.

The chain couples TRBV28 to TRBJ1-2, with 9 positions matching TRBD1. Germline-derived CDR1 and CDR2 are MDHEN and SYDVKM. This CDR3 contains 13 residues. J lost 6 bases, V lost 8 bases, and 7 bases had no gene match. The CDR3 spells CASSPGQGDGYTF. The CDR3 DNA sequence: TGTGCCAGCTCGCCGGGACAGGGTGATGGCTACACCTTC.

V gene TRBV15 combines with J gene TRBJ2-7; 11 bases line up with TRBD2. Germline V gene lookup returns CDR1 LNHNV and CDR2 YYDKDF (reference sequence). This CDR3 spans 15 amino acids. Trimming took 5 bases from V and 1 from J; bases not matched to a gene: 4. CDR3 DNA sequence: TGTGCCACCAGCGGGGGACTAGCGGCTTCCTACGAGCAGTACTTC. Encoded protein: CATSGGLAASYEQYF. Complete variable domain (other parts from reference TRBV15 and TRBJ2-7): DAMVIQNPRYQVTQFGKPVTLSCSQTLNHNVMYWYQQKSSQAPKLLFHYYDKDFNNEADTPDNFQSRRPNTSFCFLDIRSPGLGDTAMYLCATSGGLAASYEQYFGPGTRLTVT.

This clone has just a few counts. V and J are TRBV19 and TRBJ1-5; no clear D. Germline V gene data show CDR1 as LNHDA and CDR2 as SQIVND (reference sequence). This CDR3 spans 13 amino acids. V gave up 4 bases and J gave up 7 bases, with 11 bases separating them. The CDR3 DNA is TGTGCCAGTAGTACCACGGGGATCCAGCCCCAGCATTTT. This gives the protein CASSTTGIQPQHF.

A few counts support this clone. The V and J genes are TRBV4-1 and TRBJ1-2; the match to TRBD1 covers 10 bases. The germline V gene encodes CDR1 MGHRA and CDR2 YSYEKL. Trimming at V came to 3 bases and at J to 4 bases, leaving 5 bases not matched to a gene. CDR3 size: 15 residues. The CDR3 DNA reads TGCGCCAGCAGCCATGGAGGGACAGGGGCCTATGGCTACACCTTC. This codes for CASSHGGTGAYGYTF.

This clone was detected a few times. The chain combines TRBV2 with TRBJ1-1; D not certain. The germline V and J ends were trimmed by 5 bases and 2 bases, with 9 bases remaining between them. Germline loops: CDR1 SNHLY, CDR2 FYNNEI. The CDR3 loop spans 13 amino acids. CDR3 nucleotides: TGTGCCAGCAGTTCCCGGGTCAACACTGAAGCTTTCTTT. It is translated as CASSSRVNTEAFF.

There are a few counts of this clone. The chain recombines TRBV5-1 with TRBJ2-2, with TRBD1 matching 9 bases. Germline loops: CDR1 SGHRS, CDR2 YFSETQ. This CDR3 comprises 16 residues. Trimming cost V 4 bases and J 3 bases; bases outside gene matches: 7. The DNA of the CDR3 is TGCGCCAGCAGCCTCGGGGACAGGGAGGACACCGGGGAGCTGTTTTTT. This sequence encodes CASSLGDREDTGELFF.

The genes are TRBV15 and TRBJ1-1; a possible D gene is TRBD1 (5 bases). Germline V CDR1 and CDR2: LNHNV, YYDKDF (reference sequence). The ends were cut back, 3 bases at V and 0 bases at J, with 11 bases in the middle. The CDR3 is 15 amino acids. CDR3 nucleotides: TGTGCCACCAGCAGGCCAGACAGCCTGAACACTGAAGCTTTCTTT. This gives the protein CATSRPDSLNTEAFF.

The chain is built from TRBV6-5 and TRBJ2-7; TRBD1 matches at 7 bases. The CDR3 has 14 residues. CDR1 and CDR2 from the germline V gene are MNHEY and SVGAGI. Germline trimming cut 1 base from V and 1 base from J; bases unmatched to any gene: 1. Here the CDR3 DNA reads TGTGCCAGCAGTTACTGGGACAGTTCCTACGAGCAGTACTTC. Protein sequence: CASSYWDSSYEQYF.